This T cell receptor (beta chain) appears in the sequencing data of a study of T cell responses to AZD1222 COVID-19 vaccine. Study-wide results and limits: Unmutated variant regions are reportedly targeted by nearly half of spike-specific TCRs.

This table comes from immunoSEQ multiplex PCR, and its TCRdb copy is limited to in-frame clones, with some not included. The sample holds about 97,000 clones, around 89% seen once. Germline CDR1 is MNHNS and CDR2 is SASEGT. The CDR3 spans 15 residues. V lost 2 bases to trimming and J lost 4 bases, with 11 bases between them. On this clone itself: Antigen specificity is unknown.

This chain connects TRBV6-1 to TRBJ2-2; weak D call: TRBD1 (5 bases). This sample comprised peripheral blood, obtained on day 0 of AZD1222 vaccination. This TCR derives from an adult in good health. CDR3 nucleotide sequence: TGTGCCAGCAGTGAACAGGGCCCGAGCACCGGGGAGCTGTTTTTT. It specifies CASSEQGPSTGELFF.